This note documents a single T cell receptor beta chain sequence. What it binds is not known. Germline V gene data show CDR1 as MNHEY and CDR2 as SMNVEV (reference sequence). With 5 bases removed from V and 4 bases from J, the gap between germline ends came to 14 bases. This CDR3 spans 14 amino acids. The entry originates in a study of T cell responses to AZD1222 COVID-19 vaccine. Broader study findings: Recipients of two AZD1222 doses showed rising Spike-specific TCR breadth and depth.

Sequenced by immunoSEQ multiplex PCR; TCRdb stores in-frame clones only, minus some. The sample records some 160,000 clones, 88% being singletons. V usage is TRBV27 and J usage is TRBJ1-1; perhaps TRBD1 as D (6 bases). This specimen was peripheral blood, taken on day 0 of AZD1222 vaccination. The source is an adult in good health. The CDR3 sequence is CASSPSTRGTEAFF. The CDR3, as DNA: TGTGCCAGCAGTCCGTCCACCAGGGGCACTGAAGCTTTCTTT.